The clone carrying this T cell receptor beta chain is a singleton in its sample. Amplification started from genomic DNA. Amplification of the beta chain CDR3 used 30 forward and 13 reverse multiplex primers. Each CDR3 protein gets one entry after TCRdb re-called the multiplex PCR reads with MiXCR. The data hold 250,000 or so distinct CDR3 sequences, with 45% to 60% observed a single time. These data come from a study of type 1 and type 2 diabetes patients. Looked up from germline, CDR1 is SGHTA and CDR2 is FQGNSA. Trimming took off 5 bases at V and 5 bases at J, with 18 bases between the two ends. The CDR3 extends over 15 amino acids.

The sequenced material came from peripheral blood mononuclear cells (PBMCs). V gene TRBV7-2 combines with J gene TRBJ2-5; tentative D call: TRBD2 (5 bases). This receptor was obtained from a man aged 18 to 29 with type 2 diabetes. As DNA, the CDR3 is TGTGCCAGCAGCATCCCCCTTAGCGCTGGGGAGACCCAGTACTTC. Residues: CASSIPLSAGETQYF.